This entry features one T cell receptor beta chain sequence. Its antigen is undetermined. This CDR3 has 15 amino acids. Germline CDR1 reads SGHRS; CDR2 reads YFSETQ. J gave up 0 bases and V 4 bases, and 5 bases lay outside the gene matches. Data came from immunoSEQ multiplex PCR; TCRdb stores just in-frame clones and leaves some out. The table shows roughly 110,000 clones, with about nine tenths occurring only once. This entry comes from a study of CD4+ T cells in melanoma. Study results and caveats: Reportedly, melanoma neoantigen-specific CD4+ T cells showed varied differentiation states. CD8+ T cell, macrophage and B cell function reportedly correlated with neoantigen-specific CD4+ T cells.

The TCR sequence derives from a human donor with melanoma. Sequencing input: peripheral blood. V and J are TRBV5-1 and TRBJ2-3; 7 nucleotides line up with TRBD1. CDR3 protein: CASSPGQPSTDTQYF. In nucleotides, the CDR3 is TGCGCCAGCAGCCCGGGACAGCCTAGCACAGATACGCAGTATTTT. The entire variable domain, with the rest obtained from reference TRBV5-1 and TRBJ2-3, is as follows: KAGVTQTPRYLIKTRGQQVTLSCSPISGHRSVSWYQQTPGQGLQFLFEYFSETQRNKGNFPGRFSGRQFSNSRSEMNVSTLELGDSALYLCASSPGQPSTDTQYFGPGTRLTVL.